The rows below give T cell receptor beta chains drawn from one sample of a study of cytomegalovirus exposure and HLA in healthy donors. This table comes from immunoSEQ multiplex PCR, and its TCRdb copy is limited to in-frame clones, with some not included. The data hold over 100,000 clones, with about four fifths observed a single time. Sequenced sample: PBMCs. These receptors originate from a man aged 25 to 40 in good health and CMV-seropositive. CDR3s include the opening cysteine and the closing phenylalanine or tryptophan. The D gene is left open where the match is weak. Not every row has a clone size; where given, it reads once, few, many or a size class.

TRBD1	-	TRBV12-5	TRBJ2-3	TGTGCTAGTGGCATAAGGGACAGGGAGTATTTT	CASGIRDREYF
TRBD2	-	TRBV6-5	TRBJ2-1	TGTGCCAGCAATCCTTTAGCGGGAGGTAGTGAGCAGTTCTTC	CASNPLAGGSEQFF
-	-	TRBV5-4	TRBJ1-4	TGTGCTGTCGGGTTCGGAATTGCAACTAATGAAAAACTGTTTTTT	CAVGFGIATNEKLFF
-	few	TRBV9	TRBJ1-6	TGTGCCAGCAGCGTTGGGCGAGGGGGTCGGTCACCCCTCCACTTT	CASSVGRGGRSPLHF
-	-	TRBV2	TRBJ2-5	TGTGCCAGCAGCAAGGACAAATTGTACCAAGAGACCCAGTACTTC	CASSKDKLYQETQYF
TRBD1	-	TRBV28	TRBJ1-2	TGTGCCAGCAGTTCGGGTGGGGGTGACAGGGGGCGAGGCTACACCTTC	CASSSGGGDRGRGYTF
TRBD2	-	TRBV28	TRBJ2-3	TGTGCCAGCAGTTTATTAACGGGGGGGCCGGGAAAGCAGTATTTT	CASSLLTGGPGKQYF
-	-	TRBV11-2	TRBJ2-2	TGTGCCAGCAGCTTAGTCTCAGGGAGGACCGGGGAGCTGTTTTTT	CASSLVSGRTGELFF
-	-	TRBV5-5	TRBJ1-3	TGTGCCAGCAGCACAGGGTTTAGTGGAAACACCATATATTTT	CASSTGFSGNTIYF
-	-	TRBV5-1	TRBJ1-1	TGCGCCAGCAGCTCCCAAAATGAAGCTTTCTTT	CASSSQNEAFF
TRBD2	-	TRBV6-4	TRBJ2-1	TGTGCCAGCAGTGAAGGACCTGGACCTAGCGGGTACAATGAGCAGTTCTTC	CASSEGPGPSGYNEQFF
TRBD1	-	TRBV6-1	TRBJ2-6	TGTGCCAGCAGCCCCCGGGACAGGGGCGTCCTGACTTTC	CASSPRDRGVLTF
TRBD1	-	TRBV6-4	TRBJ2-3	TGTGCCAGCAGTGACTCGACAGGGGGCGCAGATACGCAGTATTTT	CASSDSTGGADTQYF
-	-	TRBV5-1	TRBJ2-5	TGCGCCAGCAGCTTGGGAACAGTAGGAGAGACCCAGTACTTC	CASSLGTVGETQYF
TRBD2	-	TRBV9	TRBJ2-1	TGTGCCAGCAGCGTAGGTAGCGGGCCCACCGGGTTGAATGAGCAGTTCTTC	CASSVGSGPTGLNEQFF
-	-	TRBV7-6	TRBJ2-3	TGTGCCAGCAGCTCTACTATGAGAACGGTCGCAGATACGCAGTATTTT	CASSSTMRTVADTQYF
-	-	TRBV5-1	TRBJ2-6	TGCGCCAGCAGCTTGTCGACAGGCTCTGGGGCCAACGTCCTGACTTTC	CASSLSTGSGANVLTF
-	many	TRBV10-1	TRBJ2-2	TGCGCCAGCAGTGACAGGGACACCGGGGAGCTGTTTTTT	CASSDRDTGELFF
TRBD1	-	TRBV19	TRBJ1-5	TGTGCCAGTAACGAAGCAGGGGGCTATCAGCCCCAGCATTTT	CASNEAGGYQPQHF
-	-	TRBV5-1	TRBJ1-2	TGCGCCAGCAGTGACTCCGGGACACCCGGCGATGGCTACACCTTC	CASSDSGTPGDGYTF
-	-	TRBV6-1	TRBJ1-5	TGTGCCAGCGCTAACCCGAATCAGCCCCAGCATTTT	CASANPNQPQHF
TRBD1	once	TRBV6-6	TRBJ2-5	TGTGCCAGCAGTTACACAGGGGGCATCCAGACCCAGTACTTC	CASSYTGGIQTQYF
-	-	TRBV6-1	TRBJ1-1	TGTGCCAGCAGTGAAAGCAAGAACACTGAAGCTTTCTTT	CASSESKNTEAFF
-	-	TRBV7-8	TRBJ2-7	TGTGCCAGCAGCTTCGACAGGCCCCCCCCCTACGAGCAGTACTTC	CASSFDRPPPYEQYF
TRBD2	-	TRBV2	TRBJ2-3	TGTGCCAGCACCCCACTAGCGACTAGCACAGATACGCAGTATTTT	CASTPLATSTDTQYF
-	-	TRBV11-2	TRBJ2-5	TGTGCCAGCAGCTTGCGAGTAGGGGGGGAAGAGACCCAGTACTTC	CASSLRVGGEETQYF
-	once	TRBV21-1	TRBJ2-3	TGTGCCAGCATCAAGCGTCCAGGGACTCATGTGGTATATACGCAGTATTTT	CASIKRPGTHVVYTQYF
TRBD2	-	TRBV29-1	TRBJ2-5	TGCAGCGTCGCGGGGGGTTCTGGTCGAGAGACCCAGTACTTC	CSVAGGSGRETQYF
-	few	TRBV9	TRBJ2-7	TGTGCCAGCAGCGTAGGTCTGGAGGGCGTCTACGAGCAGTACTTC	CASSVGLEGVYEQYF
TRBD1	few	TRBV7-3	TRBJ2-2	TGTGCCAGCAGCTTGTACCGGACAGGGAACACCGGGGAGCTGTTTTTT	CASSLYRTGNTGELFF
-	-	TRBV6-1	TRBJ1-4	TGTGCCAGCAGGGAAGAGCCGGGTTGGTTGGAAAAACTGTTTTTT	CASREEPGWLEKLFF
-	-	TRBV27	TRBJ2-5	TGTGCCAGCAGTCTCGGTGGTAGTCGGGAGACCCAGTACTTC	CASSLGGSRETQYF
TRBD1	once	TRBV5-1	TRBJ2-2	TGCGCCAGCAGCAATGGGACAGGGGGTTATACGAACACCGGGGAGCTGTTTTTT	CASSNGTGGYTNTGELFF
-	few	TRBV7-3	TRBJ1-2	TGTGCCAGCAGCTTAGCAGAGACAGCCTATGGCTACACCTTC	CASSLAETAYGYTF
-	-	TRBV7-6	TRBJ1-5	TGTGCCAGCAGCTTAGATCCGGGAAGGAGCAATCAGCCCCAGCATTTT	CASSLDPGRSNQPQHF
-	once	TRBV28	TRBJ1-1	TGTGCCAGCTTATCCGCGTCGGACTGGAACACTGAAGCTTTCTTT	CASLSASDWNTEAFF
-	-	TRBV19	TRBJ1-5	TGTGCCAGTAAGGAGGAAGTTATTGGCAATCAGCCCCAGCATTTT	CASKEEVIGNQPQHF
TRBD1	few	TRBV14	TRBJ2-3	TGTGCCAGCAGCCTTGGGACAGGAGCTACGCAGTATTTT	CASSLGTGATQYF
-	few	TRBV19	TRBJ2-5	TGTGCCAGTAGTATATTCGGGCAGGGTCTAGGCGGAGAGACCCAGTACTTC	CASSIFGQGLGGETQYF
-	-	TRBV7-8	TRBJ2-7	TGTGCCAGCAGCTTAGTAGGAGGGGAACACGAGCAGTACTTC	CASSLVGGEHEQYF
-	-	TRBV5-1	TRBJ2-1	TGCGCCAGCAGCTTGTTAAACGGGGAAAATGAGCAGTTCTTC	CASSLLNGENEQFF
-	-	TRBV6-4	TRBJ2-3	TGTGCCAGCAGTCTAGGGGTAGGGCCCACAGATACGCAGTATTTT	CASSLGVGPTDTQYF
-	-	TRBV18	TRBJ1-3	TGTGCCAGCTCACTGGGAGTGGGTGGAAACACCATATATTTT	CASSLGVGGNTIYF
TRBD1	-	TRBV27	TRBJ2-5	TGTGCCAGCAGTCTACAGGGGAACCAGTACTTC	CASSLQGNQYF
TRBD2	-	TRBV9	TRBJ2-1	TGTGCCAGCAGCTCTAGACTAGCGGGATCGCTTCCGTATGAGCAGTTCTTC	CASSSRLAGSLPYEQFF
-	-	TRBV7-2	TRBJ1-3	TGTGCCAGCAGCTTACGAGCAGGGGGAAACACCATATATTTT	CASSLRAGGNTIYF
-	-	TRBV28	TRBJ1-5	TGTGCCAGCAGTTTAGCCTCCGGCAGGGTGGGTCAGCCCCAGCATTTT	CASSLASGRVGQPQHF
TRBD2	-	TRBV9	TRBJ2-3	TGTGCCAGCACCCCGGGACTAGCGACCCTGAATACGCAGTATTTT	CASTPGLATLNTQYF
TRBD2	few	TRBV29-1	TRBJ2-3	TGCAGCGTTGAAAGTCGAGGACTAGCGGGGGGGCCAGATACGCAGTATTTT	CSVESRGLAGGPDTQYF
TRBD2	once	TRBV7-7	TRBJ2-5	TGTGCCAGCAGCTTAGGGGTCGGGGGGGAGACCCAGTACTTC	CASSLGVGGETQYF
-	-	TRBV7-9	TRBJ2-7	TGTGCCAGCAGCCTGACGAGGGACACTGCCTACGAGCAGTACTTC	CASSLTRDTAYEQYF
-	-	TRBV12-2	TRBJ2-3	TGTGCAAGTCGCGTAGGACTAGCGGAGGTCACAGATACGCAGTATTTT	CASRVGLAEVTDTQYF
TRBD1	-	TRBV28	TRBJ1-2	TGTGCCAGCCTTAGGACAGGGGGGACTGGCTACACCTTC	CASLRTGGTGYTF
-	once	TRBV19	TRBJ2-2	TGTGCCTCTCCTCCCCCGGGGGAAGTCGACACCGGGGAGCTGTTTTTT	CASPPPGEVDTGELFF
-	-	TRBV7-9	TRBJ1-4	TGTGCCAGCAGCTTAGGAGTCGGCAGGACTCGGGGGGAAAAACTGTTTTTT	CASSLGVGRTRGEKLFF